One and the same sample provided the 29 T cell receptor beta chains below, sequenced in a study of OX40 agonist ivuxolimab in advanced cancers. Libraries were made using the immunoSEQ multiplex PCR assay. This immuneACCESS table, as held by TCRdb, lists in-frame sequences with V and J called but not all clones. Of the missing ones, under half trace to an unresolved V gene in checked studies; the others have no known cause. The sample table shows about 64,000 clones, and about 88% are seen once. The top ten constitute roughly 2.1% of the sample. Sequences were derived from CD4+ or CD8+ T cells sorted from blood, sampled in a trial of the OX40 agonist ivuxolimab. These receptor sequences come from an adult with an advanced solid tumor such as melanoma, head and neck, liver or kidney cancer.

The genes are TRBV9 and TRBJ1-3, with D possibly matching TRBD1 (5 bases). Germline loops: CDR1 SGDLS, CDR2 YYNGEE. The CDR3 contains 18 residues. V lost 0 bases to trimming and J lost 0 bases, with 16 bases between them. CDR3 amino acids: CASSVARGRSSSGNTIYF. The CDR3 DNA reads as TGTGCCAGCAGCGTAGCTCGGGGCAGGTCTAGCTCTGGAAACACCATATATTTT.

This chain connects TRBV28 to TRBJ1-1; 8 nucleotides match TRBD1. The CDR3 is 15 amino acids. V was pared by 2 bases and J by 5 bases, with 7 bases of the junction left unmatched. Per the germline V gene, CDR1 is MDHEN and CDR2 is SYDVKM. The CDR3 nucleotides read TGTGCCAGCAGTTTAGTGCAGGGGGCGGGGACTGAAGCTTTCTTT. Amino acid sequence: CASSLVQGAGTEAFF.

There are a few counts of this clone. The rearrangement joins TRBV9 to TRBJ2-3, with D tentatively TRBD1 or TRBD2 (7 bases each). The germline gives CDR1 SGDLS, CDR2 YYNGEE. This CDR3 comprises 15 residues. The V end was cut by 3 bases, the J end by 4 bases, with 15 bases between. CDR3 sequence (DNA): TGTGCCAGCAGCGAGAGGGGGCGGGGGTCAGATACGCAGTATTTT. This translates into CASSERGRGSDTQYF.

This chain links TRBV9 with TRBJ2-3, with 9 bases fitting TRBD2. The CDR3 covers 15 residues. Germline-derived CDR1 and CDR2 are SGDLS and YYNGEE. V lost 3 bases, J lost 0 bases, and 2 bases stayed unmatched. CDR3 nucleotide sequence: TGTGCCAGCAGCGCGAGCGGGAGGAGCACAGATACGCAGTATTTT. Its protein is CASSASGRSTDTQYF.

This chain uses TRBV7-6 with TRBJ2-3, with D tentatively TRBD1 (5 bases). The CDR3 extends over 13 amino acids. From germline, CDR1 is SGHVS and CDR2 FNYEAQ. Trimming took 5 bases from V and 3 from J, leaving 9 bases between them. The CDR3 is CASSRRQTDTQYF. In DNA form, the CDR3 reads TGTGCCAGCAGCCGCAGACAGACAGATACGCAGTATTTT.

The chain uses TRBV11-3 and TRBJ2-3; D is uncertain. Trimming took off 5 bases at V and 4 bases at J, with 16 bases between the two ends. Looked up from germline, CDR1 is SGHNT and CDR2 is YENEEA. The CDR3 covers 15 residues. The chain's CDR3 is CASSVRGRVSDTQYF. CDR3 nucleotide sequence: TGTGCCAGCAGCGTACGAGGACGGGTCTCAGATACGCAGTATTTT.

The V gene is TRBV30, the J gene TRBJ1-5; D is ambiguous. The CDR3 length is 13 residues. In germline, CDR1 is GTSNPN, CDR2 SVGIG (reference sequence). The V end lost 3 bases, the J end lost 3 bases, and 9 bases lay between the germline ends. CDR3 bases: TGTGCCTGGAGACACAAAAACAATCAGCCCCAGCATTTT. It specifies CAWRHKNNQPQHF. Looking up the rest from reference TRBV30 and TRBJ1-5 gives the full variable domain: SQTIHQWPATLVQPVGSPLSLECTVEGTSNPNLYWYRQAAGRGLQLLFYSVGIGQISSEVPQNLSASRPQDRQFILSSKKLLLSDSGFYLCAWRHKNNQPQHFGDGTRLSIL.

This CDR3 is CASSPRDSEQYF. Written as DNA, the CDR3 is TGTGCCAGCAGCCCACGTGACAGCGAGCAGTACTTC. The chain employs TRBV5-4 and TRBJ2-7; the D gene is possibly TRBD1 (5 bases). V was clipped by 4 bases and J by 6 bases, with 11 bases between them. CDR1 and CDR2 from the germline V gene are SGHNT and YYREEE (reference sequence). The CDR3 consists of 12 residues. The complete variable domain, with remaining parts taken from reference TRBV5-4 and TRBJ2-7, reads ETGVTQSPTHLIKTRGQQVTLRCSSQSGHNTVSWYQQALGQGPQFIFQYYREEENGRGNFPPRFSGLQFPNYSSELNVNALELDDSALYLCASSPRDSEQYFGPGTRLTVT.

CDR3 sequence (DNA): TGTGCCAGCAGCTTGGCGGCTAGCGGGAGGGCCGAGTTCTTC. This sequence encodes CASSLAASGRAEFF. The chain joins TRBV5-6 to TRBJ2-1; 12 bases agree with TRBD2. The CDR3 contains 14 residues. Germline assignment: CDR1 SGHDT and CDR2 YYEEEE. V was pared by 0 bases and J by 14 bases, with 6 bases of the junction left unmatched.

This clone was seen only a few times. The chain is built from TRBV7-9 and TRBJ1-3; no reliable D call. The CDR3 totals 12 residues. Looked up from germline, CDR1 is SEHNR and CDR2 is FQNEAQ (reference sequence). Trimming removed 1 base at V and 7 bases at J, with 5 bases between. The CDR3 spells CASSLEANTIYF. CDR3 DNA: TGTGCCAGCAGCTTAGAGGCGAACACCATATATTTT.

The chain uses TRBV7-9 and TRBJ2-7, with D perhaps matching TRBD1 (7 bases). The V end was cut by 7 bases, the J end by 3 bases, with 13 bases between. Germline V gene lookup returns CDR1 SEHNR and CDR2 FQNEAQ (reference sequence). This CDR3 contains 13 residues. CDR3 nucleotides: TGTGCCAGCATGGAGGGACAGCTCTACGAGCAGTACTTC. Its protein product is CASMEGQLYEQYF.

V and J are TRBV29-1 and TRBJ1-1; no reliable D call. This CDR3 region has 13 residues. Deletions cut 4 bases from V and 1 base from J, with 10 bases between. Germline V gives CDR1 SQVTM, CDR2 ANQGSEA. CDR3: CSVVAQANTEAFF. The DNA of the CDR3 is TGCAGCGTTGTAGCACAAGCGAACACTGAAGCTTTCTTT.

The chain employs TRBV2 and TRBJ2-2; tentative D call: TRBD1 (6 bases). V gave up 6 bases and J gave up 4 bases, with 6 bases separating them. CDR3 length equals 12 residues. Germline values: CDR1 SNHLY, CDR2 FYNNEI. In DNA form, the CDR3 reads TGTGCCAGCAGAGGGGGCACCGGGGAGCTGTTTTTT. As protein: CASRGGTGELFF.

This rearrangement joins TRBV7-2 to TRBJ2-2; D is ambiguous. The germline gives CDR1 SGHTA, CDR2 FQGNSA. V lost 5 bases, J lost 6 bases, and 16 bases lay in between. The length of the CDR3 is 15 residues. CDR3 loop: CASSPIVPTPGELFF. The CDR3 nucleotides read TGTGCCAGCAGCCCGATCGTCCCCACGCCCGGGGAGCTGTTTTTT.

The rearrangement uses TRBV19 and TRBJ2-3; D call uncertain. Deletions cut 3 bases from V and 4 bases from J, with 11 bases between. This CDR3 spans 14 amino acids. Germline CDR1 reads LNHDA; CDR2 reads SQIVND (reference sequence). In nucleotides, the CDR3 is TGTGCCAGTAGTATTGGTTTTGCGGCAGATACGCAGTATTTT. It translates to CASSIGFAADTQYF.

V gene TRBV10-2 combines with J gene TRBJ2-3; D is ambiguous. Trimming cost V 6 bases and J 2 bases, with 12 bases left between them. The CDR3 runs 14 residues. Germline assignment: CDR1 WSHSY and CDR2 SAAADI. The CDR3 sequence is CASSRLTLTDTQYF. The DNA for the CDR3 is TGCGCCAGCAGCAGACTCACACTCACAGATACGCAGTATTTT.

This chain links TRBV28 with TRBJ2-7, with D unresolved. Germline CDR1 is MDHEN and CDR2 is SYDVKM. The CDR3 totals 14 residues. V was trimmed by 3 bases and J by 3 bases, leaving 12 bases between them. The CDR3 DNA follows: TGTGCCAGCAGTTTCGAGATCAGAAACTACGAGCAGTACTTC. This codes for CASSFEIRNYEQYF.

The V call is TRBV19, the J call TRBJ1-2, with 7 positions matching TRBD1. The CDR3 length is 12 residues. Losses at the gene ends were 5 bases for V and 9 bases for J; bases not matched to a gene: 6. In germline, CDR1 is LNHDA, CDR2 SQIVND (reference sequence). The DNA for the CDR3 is TGTGCCAGTAGTCTCGACAGGGTTCGCTACACCTTC. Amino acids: CASSLDRVRYTF.

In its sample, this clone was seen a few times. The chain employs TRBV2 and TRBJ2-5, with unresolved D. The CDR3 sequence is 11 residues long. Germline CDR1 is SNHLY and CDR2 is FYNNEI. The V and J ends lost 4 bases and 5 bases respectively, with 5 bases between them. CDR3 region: CASSVSETQYF. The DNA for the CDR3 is TGTGCCAGCAGTGTATCGGAGACCCAGTACTTC.

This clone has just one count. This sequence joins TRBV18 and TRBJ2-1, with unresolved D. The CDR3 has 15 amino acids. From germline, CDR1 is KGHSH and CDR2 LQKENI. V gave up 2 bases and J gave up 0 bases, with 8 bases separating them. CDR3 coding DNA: TGTGCCAGCTCACCAGCTGGGTTCTCCTACAATGAGCAGTTCTTC. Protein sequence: CASSPAGFSYNEQFF.

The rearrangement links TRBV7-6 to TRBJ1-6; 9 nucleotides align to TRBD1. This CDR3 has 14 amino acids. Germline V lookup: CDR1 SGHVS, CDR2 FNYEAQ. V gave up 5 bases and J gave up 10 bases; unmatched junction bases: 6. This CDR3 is CASSPGQGWSPLHF. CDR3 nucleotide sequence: TGTGCCAGCAGCCCAGGACAGGGGTGGTCACCCCTCCACTTT.

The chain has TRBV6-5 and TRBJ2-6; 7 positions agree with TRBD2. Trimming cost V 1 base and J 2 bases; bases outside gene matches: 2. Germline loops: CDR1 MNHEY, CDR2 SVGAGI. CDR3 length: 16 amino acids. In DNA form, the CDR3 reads TGTGCCAGCAGTTACTGGGAGGGAACTGGGGCCAACGTCCTGACTTTC. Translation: CASSYWEGTGANVLTF.

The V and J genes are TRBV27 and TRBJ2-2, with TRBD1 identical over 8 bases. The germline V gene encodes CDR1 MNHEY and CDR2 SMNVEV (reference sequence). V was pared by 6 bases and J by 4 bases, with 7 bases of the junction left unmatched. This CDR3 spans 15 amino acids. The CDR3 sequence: CASRVGQAVTGELFF. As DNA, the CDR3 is TGTGCCAGCAGAGTGGGACAGGCGGTCACCGGGGAGCTGTTTTTT.

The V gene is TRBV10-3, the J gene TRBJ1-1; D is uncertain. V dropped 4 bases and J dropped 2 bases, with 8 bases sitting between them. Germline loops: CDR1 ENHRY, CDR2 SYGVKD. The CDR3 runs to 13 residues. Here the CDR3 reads CAISGVANTEAFF. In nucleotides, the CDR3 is TGTGCCATCAGTGGGGTCGCTAACACTGAAGCTTTCTTT.

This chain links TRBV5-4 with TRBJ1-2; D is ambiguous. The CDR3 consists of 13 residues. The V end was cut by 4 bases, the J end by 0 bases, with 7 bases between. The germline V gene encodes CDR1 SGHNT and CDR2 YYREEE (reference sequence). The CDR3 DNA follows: TGTGCCAGCAGCCCGGACCCTAACTATGGCTACACCTTC. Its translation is CASSPDPNYGYTF.

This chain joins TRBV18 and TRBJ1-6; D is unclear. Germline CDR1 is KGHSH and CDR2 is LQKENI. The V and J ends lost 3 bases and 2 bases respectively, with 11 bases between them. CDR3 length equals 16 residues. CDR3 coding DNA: TGTGCCAGCTCACCGCCGGTGTCAGCCTATAATTCACCCCTCCACTTT. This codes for CASSPPVSAYNSPLHF.

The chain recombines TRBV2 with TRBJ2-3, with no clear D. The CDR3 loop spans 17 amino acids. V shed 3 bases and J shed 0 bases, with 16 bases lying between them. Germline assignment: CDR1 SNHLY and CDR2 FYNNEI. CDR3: CASSEFTRPGSTDTQYF. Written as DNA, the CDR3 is TGTGCCAGCAGTGAGTTCACCAGGCCGGGTAGCACAGATACGCAGTATTTT.

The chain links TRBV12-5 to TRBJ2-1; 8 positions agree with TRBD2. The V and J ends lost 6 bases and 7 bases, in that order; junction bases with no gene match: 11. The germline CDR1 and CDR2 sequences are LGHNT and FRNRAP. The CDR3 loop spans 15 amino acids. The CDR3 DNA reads TGTGCTAGTGGATATTTGGCGGGAGGAGGGAATGAGCAGTTCTTC. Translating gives CASGYLAGGGNEQFF.

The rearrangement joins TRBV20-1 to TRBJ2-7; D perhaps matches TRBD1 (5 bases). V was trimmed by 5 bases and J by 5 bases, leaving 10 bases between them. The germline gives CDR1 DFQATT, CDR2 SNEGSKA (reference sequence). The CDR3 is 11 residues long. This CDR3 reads CSALAGHEQYF. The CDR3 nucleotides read TGCAGTGCTCTGGCAGGGCACGAGCAGTACTTC.